The T cell receptor beta chain described here comes from a study of T cells in Graves' hyperthyroidism and ophthalmopathy. Overall study: Before any treatment, at initial diagnosis, peripheral blood was collected. Whole-study results and caveats: Most clonotypes expanded in the thyroid (above 0.001) were also present in blood.

Regions amplified from RNA transcripts were the TCR beta CDR3 regions. First-round RT-PCR targeting the TCR CDR3 was performed with the HTBI primer set. MiXCR, applied by TCRdb to the multiplex PCR reads, yields one record per CDR3 protein. Here the sample spans approximately 600,000 distinct CDR3 sequences, roughly 20% being singletons. This clonotype occurred many times. Its target is unknown. PBMCs were derived from roughly 10 ml fresh peripheral blood. Per germline, CDR1 MDHEN and CDR2 SYDVKM. The CDR3 is 17 amino acids. Trimming stripped 6 bases from V and 9 bases from J, with 29 bases between. The receptor was isolated from a man aged 25 to 45 with Graves' ophthalmopathy. The rearrangement uses TRBV28 and TRBJ1-2, with no clear D. The sample comprised blood. CDR3 sequence: CASSIEGRLYRPNSYTF. CDR3 coding DNA: TGTGCCAGCAGCATCGAGGGCAGACTATACCGTCCGAACAGCTACACCTTC.